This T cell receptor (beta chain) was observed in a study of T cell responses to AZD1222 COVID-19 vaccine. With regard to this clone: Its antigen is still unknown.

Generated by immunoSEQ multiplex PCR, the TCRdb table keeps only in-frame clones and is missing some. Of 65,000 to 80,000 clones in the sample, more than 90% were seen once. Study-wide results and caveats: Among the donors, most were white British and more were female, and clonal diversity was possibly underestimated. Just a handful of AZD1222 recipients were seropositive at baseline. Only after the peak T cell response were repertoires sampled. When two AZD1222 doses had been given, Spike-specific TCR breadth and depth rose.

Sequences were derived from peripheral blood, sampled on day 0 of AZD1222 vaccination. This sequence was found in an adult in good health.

The CDR3 DNA reads TGTGCCAGCAGCGATGGGACAGGGAGGGCCGGGGAGCTGTTTTTT. It yields the protein CASSDGTGRAGELFF. The chain carries TRBV9 and TRBJ2-2; 9 nucleotides match TRBD1. The CDR3 loop spans 15 amino acids. Germline CDR1 is SGDLS and CDR2 is YYNGEE. With V trimmed by 3 bases and J by 6 bases, 6 bases remained unmatched. The full variable domain, completed using reference TRBV9 and TRBJ2-2, is DSGVTQTPKHLITATGQRVTLRCSPRSGDLSVYWYQQSLDQGLQFLIQYYNGEERAKGNILERFSAQQFPDLHSELNLSSLELGDSALYFCASSDGTGRAGELFFGEGSRLTVL.